This passage covers 18 T cell receptor beta chains from one sample sequenced in a study of T-cell reconstitution after alpha-beta-depleted transplantation in children. Unique molecular identifiers were built into the TCRbeta library. TCRdb ran MiXCR on the PCR reads and lists one entry per CDR3 protein. The sample lists about 480,000 distinct CDR3 sequences; 9.5% to 15% were seen once. The specimen comprised PBMCs from the stem cell graft donor, sampled from the stem cell graft. Receptors originate from a human donor who donated a stem cell graft to a child with combined immunodeficiency.

The CDR3 bases are TGCAGTGCCCGGCAAGGGTCCGAGCAGTACTTC. Translation: CSARQGSEQYF. This chain connects TRBV20-1 to TRBJ2-7, with D hard to call. Germline assignment: CDR1 DFQATT and CDR2 SNEGSKA (reference sequence). CDR3 size: 11 residues. The germline V and J ends were trimmed by 6 bases and 6 bases, with 12 bases remaining between them.

Many counts were recorded for this clonotype. This sequence joins TRBV12-3 or TRBV12-4 and TRBJ2-1, with 12 bases identical to TRBD2. V shed 5 bases, J shed 8 bases, and the junction held 7 bases outside the gene matches. This CDR3 spans 15 amino acids. CDR3 in amino acids: CASSPGLAGHDEQFF. In DNA form, the CDR3 reads TGTGCCAGCAGTCCGGGACTAGCGGGTCACGATGAGCAGTTCTTC.

Within the sample, this clonotype is medium-sized (0.01 to 0.1%). The V and J genes are TRBV27 and TRBJ2-2; a weak D match, TRBD1 (6 bases). The CDR3 sequence is 16 residues long. The germline V and J ends were trimmed by 5 bases and 2 bases, with 15 bases remaining between them. Germline-derived CDR1 and CDR2 are MNHEY and SMNVEV (reference sequence). As DNA, the CDR3 is TGTGCCAGCAGTCGAAGGACAGTACCAAACACCGGGGAGCTGTTTTTT. Its protein product is CASSRRTVPNTGELFF.

The table lists this clonotype with a few counts. The V and J genes are TRBV6-1 and TRBJ1-2; TRBD1 aligns across 9 bases. This CDR3 comprises 14 residues. CDR1 MNHNS and CDR2 SASEGT come from the germline V gene. V lost 7 bases, J lost 7 bases, and 10 bases stayed unmatched. CDR3 amino acids: CASTPRDRVSGYTF. CDR3 sequence (DNA): TGTGCCAGCACCCCCCGGGACAGGGTTAGTGGCTACACCTTC.

In DNA form, the CDR3 reads TGTGCCAGCAGTTTAGAGGCCAGGGAGGCACAGTACTTC. Its protein is CASSLEAREAQYF. The chain is built from TRBV12-3 or TRBV12-4 and TRBJ2-7, with D maybe TRBD2 (6 bases). V was clipped by 1 base and J by 10 bases, with 14 bases between them. The CDR3 totals 13 residues.

This clonotype was observed many times. The chain couples TRBV6-5 to TRBJ2-1, with D possibly being TRBD2 (5 bases). CDR3 length equals 13 residues. With 9 bases removed from V and 7 bases from J, the gap between germline ends came to 16 bases. From germline, CDR1 is MNHEY and CDR2 SVGAGI. The CDR3 region is CASFRPGLNEQFF. DNA of the CDR3: TGTGCCAGTTTTCGCCCGGGGTTGAATGAGCAGTTCTTC.

Notes on this clonotype: A much more abundant neighbour one base away suggests this may be a read error. This chain connects TRBV7-2 to TRBJ2-7; no clear D. Germline CDR1 reads SGHTA; CDR2 reads FQGNSA. The CDR3 consists of 15 residues. CDR3 in DNA: TGTGCCGGCAGCTTAGTTCAGGCAGGCTTCTACGAGCAGTACTTC. Amino acids: CAGSLVQAGFYEQYF.

The chain carries TRBV4-1 and TRBJ2-1, with a tentative D call TRBD2 (6 bases). Germline V lookup: CDR1 MGHRA, CDR2 YSYEKL. The CDR3 contains 15 residues. Trimming removed 4 bases at V and 2 bases at J, with 12 bases between. CDR3 DNA: TGCGCCAGCAGCCCCCTAGCGCGCACCTACAATGAGCAGTTCTTC. It yields the protein CASSPLARTYNEQFF.

This clonotype showed up just a few times. The genes are TRBV9 and TRBJ2-1, with D perhaps matching TRBD1 (6 bases). V was shortened by 4 bases and J by 2 bases, with 13 bases between the two germline ends. CDR1 is SGDLS, CDR2 YYNGEE, per germline. The CDR3 length is 15 residues. The CDR3 spells CASSPRDTTYNEQFF. In DNA form, the CDR3 reads TGTGCCAGCAGCCCTCGGGACACCACCTACAATGAGCAGTTCTTC.

This clonotype was seen ten or more times. V is TRBV5-1 and J is TRBJ2-1; possibly TRBD1 for D (5 bases). The CDR3 runs to 14 residues. Germline V CDR1 and CDR2: SGHRS, YFSETQ. V was trimmed by 0 bases and J by 6 bases, leaving 10 bases between them. The CDR3 loop is CASSLGQGPNEQFF. The CDR3 DNA sequence: TGCGCCAGCAGCTTGGGGCAGGGCCCCAATGAGCAGTTCTTC.

Only a few counts were recorded for this clonotype. This sequence joins TRBV15 and TRBJ2-1, with 10 nucleotides matching TRBD1. The CDR3 runs to 13 residues. The germline V gene has CDR1 LNHNV and CDR2 YYDKDF (reference sequence). Trimming removed 6 bases from V and 7 bases from J; junction bases left unmatched: 3. This CDR3 is CATRDRGWNEQFF. In DNA form, the CDR3 reads TGTGCCACCAGGGACAGGGGGTGGAATGAGCAGTTCTTC.

This clonotype turned up a few times. The chain joins TRBV12-3 or TRBV12-4 to TRBJ2-1, with unresolved D. The CDR3 loop spans 13 amino acids. Between the trimmed V and J ends, which lost 7 bases and 6 bases, there was a span of 13 bases. CDR3 nucleotides: TGTGCCAGCAACACCAGGTATCCCAATGAGCAGTTCTTC. This gives the protein CASNTRYPNEQFF.

V and J are TRBV12-3 or TRBV12-4 and TRBJ2-5; 8 bases line up with TRBD1. The junction had 9 bases not matched to a gene; V was cut back by 5 bases and J by 4 bases. The CDR3 is 15 residues long. CDR3 loop: CASSSDLDRAETQYF. CDR3 in DNA: TGTGCCAGCAGTAGTGATCTGGACAGGGCAGAGACCCAGTACTTC.

Ten or more counts support this clonotype. The V and J genes are TRBV5-1 and TRBJ2-3; D perhaps matches TRBD1 (7 bases). The CDR3 is 14 amino acids. V gave up 5 bases and J gave up 6 bases, with 16 bases separating them. Germline V CDR1 and CDR2: SGHRS, YFSETQ. The CDR3: CASRPGDREDTQYF. The CDR3 nucleotides read TGCGCCAGCAGACCGGGAGACAGGGAGGATACGCAGTATTTT.

The chain employs TRBV4-2 and TRBJ2-2, with 8 bases aligning to TRBD1. This CDR3 is 15 amino acids long. The V and J ends lost 1 base and 6 bases, in that order; junction bases with no gene match: 4. Germline CDR1 LGHNA, CDR2 YNFKEQ. The CDR3 is CASSQGAQGAGELFF. As DNA, the CDR3 is TGTGCCAGCAGCCAAGGAGCACAGGGGGCCGGGGAGCTGTTTTTT.

There are a few counts of this clonotype. This chain connects TRBV19 to TRBJ1-3; D unclear. Trimming left V 6 bases short and J 2 bases short, with 11 bases between. The CDR3 covers 14 residues. Per germline, CDR1 LNHDA and CDR2 SQIVND (reference sequence). DNA for the CDR3: TGTGCCAGTAGGACTAAAACGGCTGGAAACACCATATATTTT. It is translated as CASRTKTAGNTIYF.

This clonotype appeared many times. V usage is TRBV28 and J usage is TRBJ2-3; TRBD2 aligns across 9 bases. Germline V gene sequence: CDR1 MDHEN, CDR2 SYDVKM. The V gene end was trimmed by 11 bases and the J gene end by 1 base; junction bases not matched to a gene: 4. The CDR3 covers 13 residues. CDR3 in DNA: TGTGCCGCGGGAGGGGGGGGCACAGATACGCAGTATTTT. This translates into CAAGGGGTDTQYF.

This clonotype was observed at least ten times. V usage is TRBV5-4 and J usage is TRBJ2-3; perhaps TRBD2 as D (7 bases). The CDR3 has 13 amino acids. Germline V gene sequence: CDR1 SGHNT, CDR2 YYREEE (reference sequence). The V gene lost 5 bases and the J gene lost 2 bases, with 9 bases spanning the gap. The CDR3, as DNA: TGTGCCAGCAGGGCGGGGGCCACAGATACGCAGTATTTT. Amino acid sequence: CASRAGATDTQYF.